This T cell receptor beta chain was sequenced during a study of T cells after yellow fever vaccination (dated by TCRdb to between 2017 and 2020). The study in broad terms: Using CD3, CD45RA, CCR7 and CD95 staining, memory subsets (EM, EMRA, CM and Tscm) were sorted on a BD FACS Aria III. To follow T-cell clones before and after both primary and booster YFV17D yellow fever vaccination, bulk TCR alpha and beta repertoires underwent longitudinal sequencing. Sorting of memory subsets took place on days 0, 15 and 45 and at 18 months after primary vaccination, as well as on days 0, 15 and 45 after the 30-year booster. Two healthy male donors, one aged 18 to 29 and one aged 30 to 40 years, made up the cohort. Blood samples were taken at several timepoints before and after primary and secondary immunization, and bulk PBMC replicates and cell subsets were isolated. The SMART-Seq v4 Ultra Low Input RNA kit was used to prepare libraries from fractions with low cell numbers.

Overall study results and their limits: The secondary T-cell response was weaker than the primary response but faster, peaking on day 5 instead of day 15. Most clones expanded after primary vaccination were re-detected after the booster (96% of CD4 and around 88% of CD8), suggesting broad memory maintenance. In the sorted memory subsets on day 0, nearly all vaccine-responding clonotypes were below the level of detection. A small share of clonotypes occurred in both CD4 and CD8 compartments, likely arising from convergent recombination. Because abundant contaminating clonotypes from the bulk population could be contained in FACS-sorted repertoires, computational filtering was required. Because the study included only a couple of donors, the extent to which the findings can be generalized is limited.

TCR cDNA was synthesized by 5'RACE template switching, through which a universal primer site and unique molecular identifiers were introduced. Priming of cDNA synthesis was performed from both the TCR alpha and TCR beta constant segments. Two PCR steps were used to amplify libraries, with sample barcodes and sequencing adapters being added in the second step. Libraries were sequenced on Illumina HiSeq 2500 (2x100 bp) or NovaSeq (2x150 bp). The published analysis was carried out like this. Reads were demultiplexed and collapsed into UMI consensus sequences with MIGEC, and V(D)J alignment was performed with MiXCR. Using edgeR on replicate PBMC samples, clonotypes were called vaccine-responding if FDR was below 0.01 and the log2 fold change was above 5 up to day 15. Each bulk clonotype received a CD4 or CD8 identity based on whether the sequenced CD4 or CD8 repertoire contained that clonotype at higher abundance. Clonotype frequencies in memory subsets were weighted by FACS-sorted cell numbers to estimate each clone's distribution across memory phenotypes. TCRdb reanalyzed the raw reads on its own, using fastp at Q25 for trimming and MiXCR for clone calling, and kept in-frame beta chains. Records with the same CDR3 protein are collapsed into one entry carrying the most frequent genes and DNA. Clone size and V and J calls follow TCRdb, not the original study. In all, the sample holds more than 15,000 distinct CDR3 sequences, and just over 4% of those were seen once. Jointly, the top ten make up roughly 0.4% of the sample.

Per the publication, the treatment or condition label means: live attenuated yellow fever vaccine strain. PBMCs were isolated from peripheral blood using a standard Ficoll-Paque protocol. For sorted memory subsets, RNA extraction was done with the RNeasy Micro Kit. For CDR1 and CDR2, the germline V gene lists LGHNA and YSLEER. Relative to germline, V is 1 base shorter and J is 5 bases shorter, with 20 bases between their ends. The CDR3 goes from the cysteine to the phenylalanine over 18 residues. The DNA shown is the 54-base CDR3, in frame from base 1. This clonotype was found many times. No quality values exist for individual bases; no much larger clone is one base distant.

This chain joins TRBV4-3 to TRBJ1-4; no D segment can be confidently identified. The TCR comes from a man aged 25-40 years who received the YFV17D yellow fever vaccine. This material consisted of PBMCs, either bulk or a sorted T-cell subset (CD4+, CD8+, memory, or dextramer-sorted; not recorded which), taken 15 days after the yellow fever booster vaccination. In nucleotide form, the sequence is TGCGCCAGCAGCCAAGGTCGGGAAGAAAGTCCGGGGAATGAAAAACTGTTTTTT. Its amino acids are CASSQGREESPGNEKLFF.